This T cell receptor (beta chain) was sequenced during a study of response to subunit inactivated influenza vaccine. This clonotype was observed a few times. From germline, CDR1 is MNHEY and CDR2 SVGAGI. Trimming pared 8 bases from V and 7 bases from J, leaving 9 bases between. The CDR3 is 11 residues long. One entry per CDR3 protein, called by TCRdb with MiXCR from the RT-PCR reads. The table has 500,000 to 700,000 distinct CDR3 sequences, under 25% seen once; the top ten hold about 2.8%. This sample also belongs to another study, concerning T cells expressing NK-cell markers. That source reports: Scientists made TCR beta cDNA using 5'RACE template switching with UMIs. Of the CD8+ T cell pool in about 6 donors, about 1.0-7.0% was accounted for by dominant NKG2C+ clonotypes.

The receptor was isolated from a man aged 50-60 years who received an inactivated influenza vaccine. Sequencing used CD4+ T cells sorted from PBMCs, obtained 11 to 12 days after vaccination. This chain joins TRBV6-5 and TRBJ2-1; D gene ambiguous. The CDR3: CASRRLNEQFF. CDR3 sequence (DNA): TGTGCCAGCCGACGTCTAAATGAGCAGTTCTTC.